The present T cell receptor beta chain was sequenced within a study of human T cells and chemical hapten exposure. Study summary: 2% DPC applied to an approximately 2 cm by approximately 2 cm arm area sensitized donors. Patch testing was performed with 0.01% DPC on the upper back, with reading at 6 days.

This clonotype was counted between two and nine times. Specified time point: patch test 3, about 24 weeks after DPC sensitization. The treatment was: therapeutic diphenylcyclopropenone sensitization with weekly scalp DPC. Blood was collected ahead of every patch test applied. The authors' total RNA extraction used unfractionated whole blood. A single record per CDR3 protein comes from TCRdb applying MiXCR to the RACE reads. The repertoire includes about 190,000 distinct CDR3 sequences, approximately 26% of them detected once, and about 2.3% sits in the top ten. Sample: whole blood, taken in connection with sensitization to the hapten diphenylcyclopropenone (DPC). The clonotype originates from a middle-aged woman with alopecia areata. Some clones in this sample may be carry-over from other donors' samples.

This chain's CDR3 is CASSQETWVAGNTIYF. CDR3 bases: TGTGCCAGCAGCCAAGAAACCTGGGTCGCGGGAAACACCATATATTTT. The V call is TRBV3-1, the J call TRBJ1-3; no reliable D call. Germline assignment: CDR1 LGHDT and CDR2 YNNKEL (reference sequence). This CDR3 spans 16 amino acids. V was clipped by 0 bases and J by 4 bases, with 13 bases between them.